A single TCR beta chain is shown here with its context. Naive CD8 cells were CD45RO-negative, positively selected for CCR7, excluding terminally differentiated effector memory CD45RA+ cells. The data stem from a study of shared clonotypes between healthy human individuals. Overall study context: Per-donor plates numbered three CD4 naive, three CD4 memory, two CD8 naive and one CD8 memory.

About 30,000 T cell genomes (approximately 210 ng DNA) went into each sorted-subset replicate. Methods used by the authors: Because ImmunoSEQ provided only junction sequences with no quality scores, the filtering differed. Here immunoSEQ multiplex PCR was the method, and the copy in TCRdb shows in-frame clones only, minus some. V and J calls and clone size come straight from that table; D and trimming were deduced from the DNA. Of about 2.2 million clones detected, 85% to 95% appear once; the ten largest clones hold around 1.7%. CDR1 and CDR2 (germline): SEHNR, FQNEAQ (reference sequence). The ends were cut back, 8 bases at V and 4 bases at J, with 14 bases in the middle. The CDR3 totals 13 residues.

The chain couples TRBV7-9 to TRBJ1-1, with D possibly being TRBD1 (5 bases). This sequence was found in a man aged 18 to 29 in good health. Some clones in this sample may be carry-over from other donors' samples. The sequenced material came from naive CD8+ T cells from PBMCs. The CDR3 is CASGIVGGTEAFF. CDR3 nucleotide sequence: TGTGCCAGCGGTATAGTCGGGGGCACTGAAGCTTTCTTT.